The text below deals with one TCR beta chain. The sample is drawn from a study of cytomegalovirus exposure and HLA in healthy donors. Use of 60 Vbeta and 13 Jbeta primers characterized the PCR. Using immunoSEQ multiplex PCR, the repertoire was profiled, and TCRdb retains in-frame clones only, with some absent. The sample holds more than 130,000 clones, about 80% seen once. This CDR3 comprises 16 residues. V gave up 2 bases and J gave up 8 bases, with 21 bases separating them. Germline V lookup: CDR1 KGHSH, CDR2 LQKENI. The receptor's source is a man in his forties in good health and CMV-seropositive. Sequencing was performed on PBMCs. The V call is TRBV18, the J call TRBJ1-2, with a weak D call TRBD1 (6 bases). CDR3 residues: CASSPDYTPQGRGYTF. The CDR3 coding sequence is TGTGCCAGCTCACCAGACTACACACCCCAGGGGCGAGGCTACACCTTC.